The 3 T cell receptor beta chains given below trace back to one sample, sequenced in a study of cytomegalovirus exposure and HLA in healthy donors. PCR involved 60 Vbeta and 13 Jbeta primers. Produced via immunoSEQ multiplex PCR; TCRdb's table is partial and in-frame only. This table has under 250,000 clones, 75% to 90% appearing once. The sequencing input was PBMCs. The source of these receptors is a boy aged 2 to 10 in good health and CMV-seronegative.

The rearrangement joins TRBV19 to TRBJ2-1; 8 bases line up with TRBD1. The V and J ends lost 7 bases and 4 bases, in that order; junction bases with no gene match: 9. This CDR3 contains 15 residues. Germline values: CDR1 LNHDA, CDR2 SQIVND (reference sequence). The CDR3: CASITTGGSYNEQFF. The DNA for the CDR3 is TGTGCCAGTATTACAACAGGGGGGAGTTACAATGAGCAGTTCTTC.

This rearrangement joins TRBV15 to TRBJ1-2; TRBD1 matches at 8 bases. Trimming cost V 4 bases and J 4 bases; bases outside gene matches: 8. CDR1 is LNHNV, CDR2 YYDKDF, per germline (reference sequence). The CDR3 is 15 amino acids. This CDR3 reads CATSTNGQGPYGYTF. CDR3 DNA: TGTGCCACCAGCACAAATGGACAGGGCCCCTATGGCTACACCTTC.

To note about this clone: The identical CDR3 is also encoded by other nucleotide sequences in the sample. The rearrangement links TRBV18 to TRBJ1-5; 7 bases fit TRBD1. The CDR3 runs 15 residues. In germline, CDR1 is KGHSH, CDR2 LQKENI. With 1 base clipped from V and 3 bases from J, the junction kept 3 bases outside the gene matches. The CDR3 is CASSPQDRVNQPQHF. The CDR3 region has the DNA TGTGCCAGCTCACCACAAGACAGGGTCAATCAGCCCCAGCATTTT. The whole variable domain, filled in from reference TRBV18 and TRBJ1-5, reads NAGVMQNPRHLVRRRGQEARLRCSPMKGHSHVYWYRQLPEEGLKFMVYLQKENIIDESGMPKERFSAEFPKEGPSILRIQQVVRGDSAAYFCASSPQDRVNQPQHFGDGTRLSIL.